This T cell receptor (beta chain) was obtained from a study of control samples from healthy donors and cancer patients (dated by TCRdb to the early 2020s). The CDR3 numbers 15 residues from cysteine through phenylalanine. Just CDR3 DNA is preserved here, 45 bases in frame from base 1. The germline V gene supplies CDR1 SGHDN and CDR2 FVKESK. V was cut back by 1 base and J by 0 bases, leaving a gap of 9 bases between them. Libraries were made using the immunoSEQ multiplex PCR assay. As stored in TCRdb, this immuneACCESS dataset retains in-frame rearrangements with V and J assigned. A fraction of the clones does not appear; measured against another copy, unresolved V genes explain less than half of the discrepancy, and the remainder lacks a known reason. In this sample the table shows about 79,000 clones, approximately 93% of which occur a single time. The top ten clones comprise 1.3% of the sample.

A remark on this clone: Its antigen is not yet known. One base away there is no much larger clone; base qualities are not given.

The TCR sequence derives from a woman in her 40s with lung cancer. The sequencing input was PBMCs. The chain uses TRBV14 and TRBJ1-1, with no confidently assigned D gene. The CDR3 in this case is CASSQVLFLNTEAFF. The DNA sequence is as follows: TGTGCCAGCAGCCAAGTGTTATTCTTGAACACTGAAGCTTTCTTT. Reference TRBV14 and TRBJ1-1 proteins supply the regions before and after the CDR3; the full variable domain is: EAGVTQFPSHSVIEKGQTVTLRCDPISGHDNLYWYRRVMGKEIKFLLHFVKESKQDESGMPNNRFLAERTGGTYSTLKVQPAELEDSGVYFCASSQVLFLNTEAFFGQGTRLTVV.